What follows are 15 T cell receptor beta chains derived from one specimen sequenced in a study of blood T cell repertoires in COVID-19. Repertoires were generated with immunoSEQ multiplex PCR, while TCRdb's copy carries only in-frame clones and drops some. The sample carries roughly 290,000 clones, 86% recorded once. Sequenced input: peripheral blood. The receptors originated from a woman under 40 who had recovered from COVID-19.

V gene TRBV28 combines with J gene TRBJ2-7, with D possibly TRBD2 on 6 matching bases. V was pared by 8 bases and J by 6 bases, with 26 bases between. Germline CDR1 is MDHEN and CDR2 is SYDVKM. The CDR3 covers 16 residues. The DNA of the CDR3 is TGTGCCAGCCACGGCTCGGGACTCACCCAATCGGCCGAGCAGTACTTC. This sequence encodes CASHGSGLTQSAEQYF.

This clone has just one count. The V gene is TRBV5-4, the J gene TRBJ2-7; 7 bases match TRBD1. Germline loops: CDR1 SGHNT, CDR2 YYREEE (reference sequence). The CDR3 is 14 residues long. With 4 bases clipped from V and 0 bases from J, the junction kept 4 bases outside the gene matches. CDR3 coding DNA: TGTGCCAGCAGCCTTCGGACAGGCTCCTACGAGCAGTACTTC. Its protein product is CASSLRTGSYEQYF. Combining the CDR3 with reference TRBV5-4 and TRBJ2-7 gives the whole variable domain ETGVTQSPTHLIKTRGQQVTLRCSSQSGHNTVSWYQQALGQGPQFIFQYYREEENGRGNFPPRFSGLQFPNYSSELNVNALELDDSALYLCASSLRTGSYEQYFGPGTRLTVT.

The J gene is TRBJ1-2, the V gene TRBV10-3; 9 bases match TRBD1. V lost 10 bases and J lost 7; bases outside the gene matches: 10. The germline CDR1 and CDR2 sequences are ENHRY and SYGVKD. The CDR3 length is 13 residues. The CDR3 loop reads CATMDRGKLGYTF. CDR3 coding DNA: TGTGCCACGATGGACAGGGGAAAGCTTGGCTACACCTTC.

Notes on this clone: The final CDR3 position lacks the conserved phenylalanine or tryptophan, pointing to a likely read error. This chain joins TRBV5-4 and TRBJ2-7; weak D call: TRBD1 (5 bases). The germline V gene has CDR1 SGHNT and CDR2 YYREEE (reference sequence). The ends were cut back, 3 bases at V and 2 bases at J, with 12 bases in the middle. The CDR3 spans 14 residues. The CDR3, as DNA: TGTGCCAGCAGCTCCGGACAAAGACCCTACGAGCAGTACCTC. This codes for CASSSGQRPYEQYL.

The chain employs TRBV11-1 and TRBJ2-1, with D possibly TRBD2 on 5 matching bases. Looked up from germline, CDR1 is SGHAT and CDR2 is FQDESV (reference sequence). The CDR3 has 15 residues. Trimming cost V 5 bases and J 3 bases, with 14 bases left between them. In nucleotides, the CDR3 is TGTGCCAGCAGCCCCGTTAGAGGGTACTACAATGAGCAGTTCTTC. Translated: CASSPVRGYYNEQFF.

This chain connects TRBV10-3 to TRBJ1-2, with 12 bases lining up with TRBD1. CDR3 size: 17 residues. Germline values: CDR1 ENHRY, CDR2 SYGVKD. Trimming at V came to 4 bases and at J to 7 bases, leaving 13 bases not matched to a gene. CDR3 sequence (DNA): TGTGCCATCAGTGTCCTCCCGGGACAGGGGGCTGGTGGTGGCTACACCTTC. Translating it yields CAISVLPGQGAGGGYTF.

The CDR3 region is CASSQGPWTSGRRTYEQYF. The CDR3 DNA reads TGTGCCAGCAGCCAAGGGCCGTGGACTAGCGGGAGAAGGACCTACGAGCAGTACTTC. The chain carries TRBV3-1 (or the pseudogene TRBV3-2) and TRBJ2-7; TRBD2 matches at 13 bases. J gave up 2 bases and V 1 base, and 11 bases lay outside the gene matches. The germline V gene encodes CDR1 LGHDT and CDR2 YNNKEL (reference sequence). The CDR3 is 19 residues long.

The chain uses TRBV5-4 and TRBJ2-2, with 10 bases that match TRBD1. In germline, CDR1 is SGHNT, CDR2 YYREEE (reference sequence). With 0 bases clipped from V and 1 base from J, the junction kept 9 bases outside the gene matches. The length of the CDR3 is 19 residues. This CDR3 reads CASSLGAGTGVLNTGELFF. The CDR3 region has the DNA TGTGCCAGCAGCTTGGGGGCCGGGACAGGGGTCCTGAACACCGGGGAGCTGTTTTTT.

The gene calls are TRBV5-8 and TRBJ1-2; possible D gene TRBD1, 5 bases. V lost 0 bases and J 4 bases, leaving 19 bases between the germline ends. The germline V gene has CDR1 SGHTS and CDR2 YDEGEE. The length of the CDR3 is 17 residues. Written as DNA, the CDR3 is TGTGCCAGCAGCTTGGGGGGCACCGGGGGAAGGACCTATGGCTACACCTTC. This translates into CASSLGGTGGRTYGYTF.

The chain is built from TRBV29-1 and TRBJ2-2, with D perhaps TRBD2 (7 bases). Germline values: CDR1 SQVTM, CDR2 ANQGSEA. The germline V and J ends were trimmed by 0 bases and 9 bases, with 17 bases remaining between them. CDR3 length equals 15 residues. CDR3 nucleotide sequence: TGCAGCGTTGAAGATACCCTCAGGGGAGGGAGGGAGCTGTTTTTT. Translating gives CSVEDTLRGGRELFF.

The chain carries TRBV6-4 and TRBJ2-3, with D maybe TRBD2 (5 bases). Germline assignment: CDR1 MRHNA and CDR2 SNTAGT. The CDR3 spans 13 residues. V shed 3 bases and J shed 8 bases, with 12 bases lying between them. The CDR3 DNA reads TGTGCCAGCAGTGATGATAGCGTGGGTACGCAGTATTTT. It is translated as CASSDDSVGTQYF.

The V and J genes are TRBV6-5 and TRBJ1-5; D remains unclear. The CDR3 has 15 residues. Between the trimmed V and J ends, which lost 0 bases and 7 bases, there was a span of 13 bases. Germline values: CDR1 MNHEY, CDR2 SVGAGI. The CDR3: CASSYSPRGSQPQHF. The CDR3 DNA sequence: TGTGCCAGCAGTTACTCGCCCCGGGGATCCCAGCCCCAGCATTTT.

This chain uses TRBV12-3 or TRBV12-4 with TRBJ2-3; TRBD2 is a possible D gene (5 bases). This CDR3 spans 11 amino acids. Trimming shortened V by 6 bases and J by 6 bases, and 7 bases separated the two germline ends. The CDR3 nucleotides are TGTGCCAGCAGGGAGGAGGATACGCAGTATTTT. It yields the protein CASREEDTQYF.

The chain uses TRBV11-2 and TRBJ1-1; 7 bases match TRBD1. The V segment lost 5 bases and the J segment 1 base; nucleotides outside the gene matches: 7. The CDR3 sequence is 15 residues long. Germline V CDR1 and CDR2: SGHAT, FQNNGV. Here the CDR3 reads CASSALGTENTEAFF. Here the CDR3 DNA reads TGTGCCAGCAGCGCTTTAGGGACAGAGAACACTGAAGCTTTCTTT.

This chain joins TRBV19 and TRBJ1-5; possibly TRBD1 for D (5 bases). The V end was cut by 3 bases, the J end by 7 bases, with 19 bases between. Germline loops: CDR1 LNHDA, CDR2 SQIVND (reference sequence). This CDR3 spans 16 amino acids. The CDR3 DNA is TGTGCCAGTAGTATCGCCACAAGGGGAATAGGGCAGCCCCAGCATTTT. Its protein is CASSIATRGIGQPQHF.